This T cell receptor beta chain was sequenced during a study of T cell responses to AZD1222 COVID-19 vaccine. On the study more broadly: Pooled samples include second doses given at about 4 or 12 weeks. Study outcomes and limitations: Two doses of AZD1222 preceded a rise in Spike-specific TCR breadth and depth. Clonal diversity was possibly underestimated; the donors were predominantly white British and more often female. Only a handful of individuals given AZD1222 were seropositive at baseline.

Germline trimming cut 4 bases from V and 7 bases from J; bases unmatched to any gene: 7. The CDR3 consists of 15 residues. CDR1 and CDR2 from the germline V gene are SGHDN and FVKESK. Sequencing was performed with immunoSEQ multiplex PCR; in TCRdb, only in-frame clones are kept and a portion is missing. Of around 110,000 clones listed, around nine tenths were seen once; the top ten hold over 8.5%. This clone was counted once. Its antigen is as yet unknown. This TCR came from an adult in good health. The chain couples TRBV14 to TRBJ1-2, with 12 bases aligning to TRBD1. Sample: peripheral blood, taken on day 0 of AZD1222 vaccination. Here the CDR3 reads CASSLWDRGLSGYTF. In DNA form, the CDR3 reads TGTGCCAGCAGCCTATGGGACAGGGGGCTGAGTGGCTACACCTTC.